The entry that follows covers one T cell receptor (beta chain) sequence. The data were obtained in a study of blood T cell repertoires in COVID-19. Trimming took 1 base from V and 0 from J; bases not matched to a gene: 2. Germline V lookup: CDR1 PRHDT, CDR2 FYEKMQ (reference sequence). This CDR3 region has 16 residues. Some clones are missing from TCRdb's copy, which holds only in-frame ones; the method was immunoSEQ multiplex PCR. The sample has 40,000 to 60,000 clones, roughly 84% seen once; the top ten hold 4.4%. The receptor's source is a man aged 50 to 60 with active COVID-19. The chain joins TRBV13 to TRBJ2-2; 7 nucleotides line up with TRBD2. The sample comprised peripheral blood. This chain's CDR3 is CASSLVAGANTGELFF. CDR3 sequence (DNA): TGTGCCAGCAGCTTAGTTGCGGGGGCGAACACCGGGGAGCTGTTTTTT.